The clone carrying this TCR beta chain has a count of ten or more. The antigen is not known. The data are from a study of CD8 T cells in ankylosing spondylitis. General study findings and limits: Blood of patients with ankylosing spondylitis appeared to be characterized by a TCR beta motif of roughly eight highly homologous variants. Reportedly, matched ankylosing spondylitis synovial fluid was significantly enriched for disease-linked clones. With a CD8+ phenotype, disease-linked clones were relatively rare in peripheral blood.

Library preparation for TCR beta used quantitative 5'-RACE with molecular barcodes. Each CDR3 protein gets one entry after TCRdb re-called the 5' RACE reads with MiXCR. The sample shows about 240,000 distinct CDR3 sequences, approximately 12% of them seen only once. This CDR3 spans 15 amino acids. Looked up from germline, CDR1 is SGHRS and CDR2 is YFSETQ. V was clipped by 4 bases and J by 3 bases; unmatched bases: 10. This chain connects TRBV5-1 to TRBJ2-7, with 7 bases matching TRBD1. Sequencing used blood, either unsorted or a sorted T cell fraction (not recorded which). This TCR came from a male donor with ankylosing spondylitis or in good health (not recorded which). The CDR3 sequence is CASSDSGQAFYEQYF. CDR3 bases: TGCGCCAGCAGCGACTCAGGACAGGCGTTCTACGAGCAGTACTTC.